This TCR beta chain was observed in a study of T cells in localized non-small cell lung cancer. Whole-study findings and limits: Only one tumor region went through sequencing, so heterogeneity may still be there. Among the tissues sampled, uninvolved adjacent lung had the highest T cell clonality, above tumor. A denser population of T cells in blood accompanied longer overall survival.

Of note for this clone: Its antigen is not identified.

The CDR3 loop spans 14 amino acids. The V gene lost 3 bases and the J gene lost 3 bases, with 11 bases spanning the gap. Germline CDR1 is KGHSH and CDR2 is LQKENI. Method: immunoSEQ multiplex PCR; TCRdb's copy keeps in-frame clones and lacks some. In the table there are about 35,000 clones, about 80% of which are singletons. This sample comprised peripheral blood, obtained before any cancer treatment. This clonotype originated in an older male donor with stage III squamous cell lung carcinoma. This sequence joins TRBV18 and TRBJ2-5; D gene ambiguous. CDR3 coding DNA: TGTGCCAGCTCACCGGCCGGGTCCGAAGAGACCCAGTACTTC. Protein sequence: CASSPAGSEETQYF.